This T cell receptor (beta chain) originates from a study of blood T cells in healthy people across ages. CDR1 is MDHEN and CDR2 is SYDVKM in the germline V gene. With 7 bases removed from V and 0 bases from J, the gap between germline ends came to 8 bases. This CDR3 is 13 amino acids long. The table lists this clonotype with a count of one. The authors ran a second PCR of about 7 to 11 cycles using a sample-barcoded 5' primer and a J-beta primer mix. TCRdb analysed the 5' RACE reads with MiXCR anew, one entry per CDR3 protein. The table lists under 850,000 distinct CDR3 sequences, under 40% of them singletons.

The rearrangement links TRBV28 to TRBJ2-3; tentatively, D is TRBD1 or TRBD2 (5 bases each). Material: blood. The receptor was derived from a man in his late teens or twenties in good health. CDR3 in DNA: TGTGCCAGCATGGGGGTTAGCACAGATACGCAGTATTTT. This encodes CASMGVSTDTQYF.